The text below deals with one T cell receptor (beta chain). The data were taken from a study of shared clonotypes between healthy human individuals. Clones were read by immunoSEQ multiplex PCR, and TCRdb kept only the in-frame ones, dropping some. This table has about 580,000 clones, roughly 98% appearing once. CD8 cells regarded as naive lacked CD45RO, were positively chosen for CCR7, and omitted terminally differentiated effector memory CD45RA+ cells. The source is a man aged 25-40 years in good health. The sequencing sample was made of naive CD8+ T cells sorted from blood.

This chain's CDR3 is CASRPSRDRTQETQYF. In nucleotides, the CDR3 is TGTGCCAGCAGACCGTCCCGGGACAGGACTCAAGAGACCCAGTACTTC. V gene TRBV28 combines with J gene TRBJ2-5, with 8 bases lining up with TRBD1. Germline V gives CDR1 MDHEN, CDR2 SYDVKM. The CDR3 spans 16 residues. V lost 6 bases and J lost 2; bases outside the gene matches: 11.